This is a list of T cell receptor beta chains from one sample in a study of glioma-infiltrating T cells after dendritic cell vaccination. The data were produced by immunoSEQ multiplex PCR, yet TCRdb's version contains in-frame clones alone and is incomplete. This sample has around 72,000 clones, with 81% found just once. Here the sequenced sample was blood, taken before dendritic cell vaccination. These receptors came from a human donor with glioblastoma. Each CDR3 is given with its conserved first and last residue. The D gene is left open where the match is weak. Some rows have no size entry. The others give once, few or many, or a class for an expanded clone.

TRBJ1-2,TRBD1,-,TRBV6-6,CASRYDRGEGYTF,TGTGCCAGCAGATACGACAGGGGTGAAGGCTACACCTTC
TRBJ1-1,TRBD1,-,TRBV5-1,CASLRQGETEAFF,TGCGCCAGCCTACGACAGGGTGAAACTGAAGCTTTCTTT
TRBJ1-6,-,-,TRBV11-2,CASSFLPYNSPLHF,TGTGCCAGCAGCTTCCTCCCCTATAATTCACCCCTCCACTTT
TRBJ2-2,-,-,TRBV12-5,CASGLGLTNTGELFF,TGTGCTAGTGGTTTGGGTCTCACTAACACCGGGGAGCTGTTTTTT
TRBJ1-6,-,-,TRBV6-5,CASSYSSDRGYSPLHF,TGTGCCAGCAGTTACTCGTCTGATAGGGGATATTCACCCCTCCACTTT
TRBJ2-7,-,-,TRBV9,CASSVDPGIYEQYF,TGTGCCAGCAGCGTAGATCCGGGAATCTACGAGCAGTACTTC
TRBJ1-1,-,-,TRBV6-5,CASSLRAGGTEAFF,TGTGCCAGCAGTCTACGGGCGGGGGGCACTGAAGCTTTCTTT
TRBJ1-1,-,-,TRBV18,CASSPEVSEAFF,TGTGCCAGCTCACCGGAGGTCTCTGAAGCTTTCTTT
TRBJ1-2,-,-,TRBV5-1,CASSLMDSGSGGYTF,TGCGCCAGCAGCTTGATGGACTCCGGGTCCGGGGGCTACACCTTC
TRBJ2-1,-,-,TRBV19,CASTRTGYNEQFF,TGTGCCAGTACCCGTACAGGATACAATGAGCAGTTCTTC
TRBJ2-6,-,-,TRBV6-5,CATSGGSGANVLTF,TGTGCCACCTCCGGAGGCTCTGGGGCCAACGTCCTGACTTTC
TRBJ1-2,-,few,TRBV21-1,CASIIGDRDYGYTF,TGTGCCAGCATCATAGGGGACAGGGACTATGGCTACACCTTC
TRBJ2-7,-,-,TRBV9,CAFSPGRPHEQYF,TGTGCCTTTTCCCCGGGTAGACCTCACGAGCAGTACTTC
TRBJ1-3,-,many,TRBV7-3,CASSLMDSSSGNTIYF,TGTGCCAGCAGCTTAATGGACAGCTCCTCTGGAAACACCATATATTTT
TRBJ2-1,TRBD1,-,TRBV5-1,CASSFRTGEGQFF,TGCGCCAGCAGCTTCAGGACAGGGGAGGGGCAGTTCTTC
TRBJ2-2,TRBD1,few,TRBV15,CATSRDRGNTGELFF,TGTGCCACCAGCAGGGACAGGGGGAACACCGGGGAGCTGTTTTTT
TRBJ2-3,TRBD2,-,TRBV4-2,CASSQYLAGVLTDTQYF,TGTGCCAGCAGCCAGTATCTAGCGGGGGTTCTCACAGATACGCAGTATTTT
TRBJ1-2,-,-,TRBV11-2,CASSLDRTILNTF,TGTGCCAGCAGCTTAGATAGGACAATCCTGAACACCTTC
TRBJ1-4,-,-,TRBV5-1,CASSFTGWNEKLFF,TGCGCCAGCAGCTTCACAGGGTGGAATGAAAAACTGTTTTTT
TRBJ1-3,-,few,TRBV2,CAGSQGSAGNTIYF,TGTGCCGGCAGCCAGGGGAGCGCTGGAAACACCATATATTTT
TRBJ1-4,-,-,TRBV5-1,CASSASSPPNEKLFF,TGCGCCAGCAGCGCCAGTTCCCCCCCGAATGAAAAACTGTTTTTT